This T cell receptor (beta chain) comes out of a study of patients and donors after allogeneic stem cell transplantation. This clonotype occurred many times. MiXCR was run by TCRdb on the RT-PCR reads, yielding one entry per CDR3 protein. The sample records around 9,000 distinct CDR3 sequences, almost 4% being singletons. The sequenced material came from blood, either unsorted or a sorted T cell fraction (not recorded which). The TCR sequence derives from a human donor who was either an allogeneic HSCT recipient or a stem cell or donor lymphocyte infusion donor (not recorded which). It is not recorded whose cells these are; they may come from a transplant donor.

CDR3 nucleotide sequence: TGTGCCAGCAGCGCCGGGGAGACCCAGTACTTC. This gives the protein CASSAGETQYF. V and J are TRBV7-9 and TRBJ2-5; no clear D gene. Germline loops: CDR1 SEHNR, CDR2 FQNEAQ (reference sequence). This CDR3 is 11 amino acids long. Trimming took 5 bases from V and 5 from J, leaving 6 bases between them.